A selection of T cell receptor beta chains follows, all from one sample in a study of T cell responses to AZD1222 COVID-19 vaccine. The assay was immunoSEQ multiplex PCR, and TCRdb's table has in-frame clones only and misses some. The sample comprises some 170,000 clones, roughly 91% of which are singletons, and roughly 1% rests with the top ten. The sample was peripheral blood, taken 28 days after the second dose of the MenACWY control vaccine. Source of these receptors: an adult who received the MenACWY meningococcal vaccine as a control. Both conserved end residues are part of each CDR3. D genes are given only for firm matches. Expanded clones get a size class; other rows say once, few or many, or leave the size out.

V	J	size	D	DNA	CDR3
TRBV2	TRBJ2-3	-	-	TGTGCCAGCAGTCCTGGATGGGGAGATACGCAGTATTTT	CASSPGWGDTQYF
TRBV2	TRBJ1-5	once	TRBD1	TGTGCCAGCAGTCGGACAGGGTTAGGTAATCAGCCCCAGCATTTT	CASSRTGLGNQPQHF
TRBV30	TRBJ1-1	-	-	TGTGCCTCCGGACACAACACTGAAGCTTTCTTT	CASGHNTEAFF
TRBV11-2	TRBJ1-3	-	-	TGTGCCAGCAGCTTATTTTATCCCTCACTTACCATATATTTT	CASSLFYPSLTIYF
TRBV5-1	TRBJ2-1	-	-	TGCGCCAGCAGCTTGAGGGGTGAGGGTTACAATGAGCAGTTCTTC	CASSLRGEGYNEQFF
TRBV29-1	TRBJ1-1	-	-	TGCAGCCCGCTTAGGGCGGAGAACACTGAAGCTTTCTTT	CSPLRAENTEAFF
TRBV30	TRBJ1-2	-	-	TGTGCCTGGATCGCGTACAGCTACTATGGCTACACCTTC	CAWIAYSYYGYTF
TRBV7-2	TRBJ1-2	-	-	TGTGCCAGCAGCTTAGCAGGGGACGGCTACACCTTC	CASSLAGDGYTF
TRBV5-4	TRBJ1-4	-	TRBD1	TGTGCCAGCAGCCTGGACAGGGGAACTTTGAATGAAAAACTGTTTTTT	CASSLDRGTLNEKLFF
TRBV5-4	TRBJ1-1	-	-	TGTGCCAGCAGCTCCATCGCAGGGGCGATGAACACTGAAGCTTTCTTT	CASSSIAGAMNTEAFF
TRBV18	TRBJ1-1	-	-	TGTGCCAGCTCACGTACAGGGAACACTGAAGCTTTCTTT	CASSRTGNTEAFF
TRBV28	TRBJ1-2	-	TRBD1	TGTGCCAGCAGTCCTATGGGGACAGGGAACTATGGCTACACCTTC	CASSPMGTGNYGYTF
TRBV9	TRBJ2-3	-	-	TGTGCCAGCAGCGTTGGCCCCGGCTTAGGAGATACGCAGTATTTT	CASSVGPGLGDTQYF
TRBV12-5	TRBJ2-5	-	-	TGTGCTAGTGGTACAAGGGACTTTGAAGAGACCCAGTACTTC	CASGTRDFEETQYF
TRBV7-2	TRBJ2-3	-	TRBD2	TGTGCCAGCAGCTTAGCTAGCGGGGGCACAGATACGCAGTATTTT	CASSLASGGTDTQYF
TRBV7-2	TRBJ1-5	-	-	TGTGCCAGCAGCTCCCAGGGCAATCAGCCCCAGCATTTT	CASSSQGNQPQHF
TRBV5-1	TRBJ1-2	-	TRBD1	TGCGCCAGCAGCTTGACAGGGACAGGGGATTATGGCTACACCTTC	CASSLTGTGDYGYTF